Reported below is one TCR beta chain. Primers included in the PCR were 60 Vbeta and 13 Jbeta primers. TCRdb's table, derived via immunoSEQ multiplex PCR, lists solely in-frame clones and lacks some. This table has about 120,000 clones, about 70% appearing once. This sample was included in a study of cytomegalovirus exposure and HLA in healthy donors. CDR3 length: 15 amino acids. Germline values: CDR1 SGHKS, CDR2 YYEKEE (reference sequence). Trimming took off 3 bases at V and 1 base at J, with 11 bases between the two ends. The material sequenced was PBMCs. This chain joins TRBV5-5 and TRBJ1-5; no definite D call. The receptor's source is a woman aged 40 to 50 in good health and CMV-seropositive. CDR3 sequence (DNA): TGTGCCAGCAGCTCAGAGGTGGTGAGCAATCAGCCCCAGCATTTT. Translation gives CASSSEVVSNQPQHF.